This passage covers 19 T cell receptor beta chains from one sample sequenced in a study of Tregs in tolerant kidney transplant recipients (dated by TCRdb to about 2019). Libraries were constructed by the immunoSEQ multiplex PCR assay. The table was pulled from immuneACCESS by TCRdb, which kept in-frame rearrangements only. Such tables lose some clones; where checked, under half of the loss comes from unresolved V genes, and the rest has no known cause. This sample gives approximately 30,000 clones in total; over 65% of them show up just once. Of the sample, about 2.2% is held by the ten largest clones. Their cognate antigens are unknown. Sequencing was done on a sample of Tregs from blood cultured with allogeneic cells. The receptors originated from a human donor in good health.

The chain couples TRBV5-6 to TRBJ1-2; 9 bases map to TRBD1. From germline, CDR1 is SGHDT and CDR2 YYEEEE. The V gene end was trimmed by 4 bases and the J gene end by 4 bases; junction bases not matched to a gene: 11. This CDR3 has 16 residues. The CDR3 reads CASSAGLGQGGYGYTF. The CDR3 region has the DNA TGTGCCAGCAGCGCAGGACTGGGACAGGGAGGCTATGGCTACACCTTC.

The rearrangement joins TRBV10-3 to TRBJ2-3, with unresolved D. V dropped 9 bases and J dropped 4 bases, with 14 bases sitting between them. Per germline, CDR1 ENHRY and CDR2 SYGVKD. The CDR3 spans 13 residues. CDR3 residues: CAISPTLADTQYF. The CDR3 bases are TGTGCCATTAGTCCTACTTTGGCAGATACGCAGTATTTT.

This chain joins TRBV21-1 and TRBJ2-2; the table's D gene call, TRBD1, was not cross checked with the DNA. TRBV21-1 is listed as a pseudogene. The CDR3 spans 13 residues. CDR3 amino acids: CAIRQGGHRGAVF. The CDR3 nucleotides read TGTGCCATCCGACAGGGGGGACACCGGGGAGCTGTTTTT.

The genes are TRBV6-1 and TRBJ2-7; 8 nucleotides match TRBD2. J lost 2 bases, V lost 6 bases, and 6 bases had no gene match. Per germline, CDR1 MNHNS and CDR2 SASEGT. This CDR3 is built from 14 residues. This CDR3 reads CASRNSGKAYEQYF. DNA of the CDR3: TGTGCCAGCAGGAATAGCGGGAAAGCCTACGAGCAGTACTTC.

The chain has TRBV19 and TRBJ1-5, with D maybe TRBD1 (5 bases). Germline V gives CDR1 LNHDA, CDR2 SQIVND (reference sequence). This CDR3 spans 16 amino acids. Trimming took 9 bases from V and 1 from J, leaving 19 bases between them. For the CDR3, the DNA is TGTGCCAGCACAACTCGGGGCCGCGGGAGCAATCAGCCCCAGCATTTT. It codes for CASTTRGRGSNQPQHF.

The chain uses TRBV19 and TRBJ2-4; D gene uncertain. The V end was cut by 3 bases, the J end by 0 bases, with 9 bases between. This CDR3 comprises 15 residues. Germline V gene data show CDR1 as LNHDA and CDR2 as SQIVND (reference sequence). The CDR3, as DNA: TGTGCCAGTAGTATCGGATGGCTAGCCAAAAACATTCAGTACTTC. Its translation is CASSIGWLAKNIQYF.

The chain recombines TRBV7-2 with TRBJ1-2; the D is unclear. This CDR3 contains 15 residues. The germline CDR1 and CDR2 sequences are SGHTA and FQGNSA. Trimming removed 1 base from V and 0 bases from J, with 9 bases in between. As DNA, the CDR3 is TGTGCCAGCAGCTTAGACAGCACAGCTAACTATGGCTACACCTTC. Translation gives CASSLDSTANYGYTF.

This clone is judged medium-sized (0.01 to 0.1%). V gene TRBV2 combines with J gene TRBJ2-2, with 10 bases lining up with TRBD1. This CDR3 is built from 16 residues. Germline V lookup: CDR1 SNHLY, CDR2 FYNNEI. Unmatched junction bases numbered 11, after V lost 6 bases and J lost 7 bases. CDR3 in amino acids: CASRPRSDRGHGELFF. The DNA of the CDR3 is TGTGCCAGCAGACCTAGGTCCGACAGGGGGCACGGGGAGCTGTTTTTT. Together with reference TRBV2 and TRBJ2-2, the CDR3 gives the full variable domain: EPEVTQTPSHQVTQMGQEVILRCVPISNHLYFYWYRQILGQKVEFLVSFYNNEISEKSEIFDDQFSVERPDGSNFTLKIRSTKLEDSAMYFCASRPRSDRGHGELFFGEGSRLTVL.

This clone showed up just once. The CDR3 region is CASSYRQLTGELFF. DNA for the CDR3: TGTGCCAGCAGTTACAGACAGCTTACCGGGGAGCTGTTTTTT. The rearrangement joins TRBV6-6 to TRBJ2-2, with TRBD1 as a possible D gene (5 bases). From germline, CDR1 is MNHNY and CDR2 SVGAGI (reference sequence). V lost 2 bases and J 5 bases, leaving 9 bases between the germline ends. This CDR3 is built from 14 residues.

This chain connects TRBV7-2 to TRBJ2-6; D gene ambiguous. CDR1 SGHTA and CDR2 FQGNSA come from the germline V gene. V gave up 3 bases and J gave up 4 bases, with 10 bases separating them. The CDR3 covers 15 residues. This CDR3 is CASSLEGKGANVLTF. The CDR3 DNA follows: TGTGCCAGCAGCTTGGAAGGGAAAGGGGCCAACGTCCTGACTTTC.

This chain connects TRBV6-5 to TRBJ2-1; possibly TRBD1 for D (5 bases). The V and J ends lost 6 bases and 2 bases respectively, with 11 bases between them. CDR3 length: 14 amino acids. Germline-derived CDR1 and CDR2 are MNHEY and SVGAGI. The CDR3 spells CASRGRDTYNEQFF. CDR3 DNA sequence: TGTGCCAGCAGGGGCAGGGATACCTACAATGAGCAGTTCTTC.

The chain is built from TRBV4-1 and TRBJ1-5; D might be TRBD1 (5 bases). Germline V CDR1 and CDR2: MGHRA, YSYEKL. V lost 0 bases to trimming and J lost 9 bases, with 15 bases between them. The CDR3 sequence is 15 residues long. The CDR3 protein is CASSQEPAGYRPQHF. The CDR3 coding sequence is TGCGCCAGCAGCCAAGAACCGGCAGGGTACAGGCCCCAGCATTTT.

The rearrangement links TRBV2 to TRBJ2-7, with D perhaps TRBD2 (5 bases). Trimming left V 5 bases short and J 6 bases short, with 11 bases between. The CDR3 has 12 residues. CDR1 is SNHLY, CDR2 FYNNEI, per germline. CDR3 in amino acids: CASSKDRGEQYF. Here the CDR3 DNA reads TGTGCCAGCAGTAAGGATCGGGGCGAGCAGTACTTC.

There are a few counts of this clone. The J gene is TRBJ2-4, the V gene TRBV7-9, with D perhaps matching TRBD2 (6 bases). This CDR3 is built from 13 residues. The V and J ends lost 0 bases and 6 bases respectively, with 6 bases between them. Germline lookup yields CDR1 SEHNR and CDR2 FQNEAQ (reference sequence). DNA for the CDR3: TGTGCCAGCAGCTTAGCGGGGGGAAACATTCAGTACTTC. It specifies CASSLAGGNIQYF.

This chain connects TRBV7-8 to TRBJ2-7; D gene uncertain. The CDR3 extends over 14 amino acids. The germline V gene encodes CDR1 SGHVS and CDR2 FQNEAQ. V was pared by 0 bases and J by 7 bases, with 13 bases between. The CDR3 reads CASSLALATSEQYF. The DNA for the CDR3 is TGTGCCAGCAGCTTAGCCCTGGCTACGTCTGAGCAGTACTTC.

A few counts support this clone. The chain carries TRBV4-1 and TRBJ2-5; 8 positions agree with TRBD2. The CDR3 runs to 16 residues. Germline V gives CDR1 MGHRA, CDR2 YSYEKL. V lost 0 bases to trimming and J lost 1 base; unmatched junction nucleotides: 4. Written as DNA, the CDR3 is TGCGCCAGCAGCCAAGAAGCCGGGGGGGTCCAAGAGACCCAGTACTTC. It is translated as CASSQEAGGVQETQYF.

The gene calls are TRBV6-5 and TRBJ1-1; tentative D call: TRBD1 (6 bases). V lost 7 bases to trimming and J lost 4 bases, with 16 bases between them. This CDR3 spans 14 amino acids. CDR1 and CDR2 (germline): MNHEY, SVGAGI. The CDR3 DNA is TGTGCCAGCACCTCACAGGGATCCGGCACTGAAGCTTTCTTT. It specifies CASTSQGSGTEAFF.

The CDR3 protein is CASSFGQAQETQYF. The CDR3 coding sequence is TGTGCCAGCAGTTTTGGACAGGCCCAAGAGACCCAGTACTTC. The chain is built from TRBV7-9 and TRBJ2-5, with 7 nucleotides matching TRBD1. The ends lost 6 bases at V and 1 base at J; junction bases unmatched: 5. The germline V gene encodes CDR1 SEHNR and CDR2 FQNEAQ (reference sequence). The CDR3 runs to 14 residues.

This sequence joins TRBV19 and TRBJ1-4, with a possible D match to TRBD1 (6 bases). Germline CDR1 and CDR2: LNHDA and SQIVND (reference sequence). Trimming shortened V by 1 base and J by 8 bases, and 14 bases separated the two germline ends. The CDR3 has 15 amino acids. The CDR3 loop is CASSIGDRLREKLFF. The CDR3, as DNA: TGTGCCAGTAGTATAGGTGACAGGTTGAGGGAAAAACTGTTTTTT.